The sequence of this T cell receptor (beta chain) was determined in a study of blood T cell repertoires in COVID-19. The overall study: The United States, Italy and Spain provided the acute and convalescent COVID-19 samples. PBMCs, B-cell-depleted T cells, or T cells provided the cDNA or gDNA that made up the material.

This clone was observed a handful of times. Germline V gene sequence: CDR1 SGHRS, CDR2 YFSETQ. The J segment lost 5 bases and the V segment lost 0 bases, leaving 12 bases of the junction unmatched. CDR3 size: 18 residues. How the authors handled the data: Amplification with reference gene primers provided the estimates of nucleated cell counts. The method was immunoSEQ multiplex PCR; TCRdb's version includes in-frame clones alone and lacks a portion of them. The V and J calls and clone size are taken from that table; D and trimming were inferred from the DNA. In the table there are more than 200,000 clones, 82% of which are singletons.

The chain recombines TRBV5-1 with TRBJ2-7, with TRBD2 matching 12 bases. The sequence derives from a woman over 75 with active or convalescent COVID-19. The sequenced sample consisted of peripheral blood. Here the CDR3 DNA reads TGCGCCAGCAGCTTGGGATGGGGGTCTAGCGGGAGGGTCCACGAGCAGTACTTC. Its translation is CASSLGWGSSGRVHEQYF.